This T cell receptor beta chain was sequenced during a study of early T cells in non-severe SARS-CoV-2 infection (dated by TCRdb to the early 2020s). With respect to the entire study: Because TCR sequencing relied on bulk RNA taken from unsorted whole blood, pairing of alpha and beta chains was not possible.

On the study overall, not on this receptor specifically: VDJdb matching was skewed toward anti-spike CD8 responses and likely underestimated virus-specific expansions by missing private and CD4 specificities.

The method was 5' RACE. Sequencing took place on a NextSeq 500. To correct for sequencing error and PCR bias, the TCR library protocol tagged individual cDNA molecules with unique molecular identifiers. Sequencing covered both TCR alpha and beta chains, and within each sample the abundances of alpha and beta sequences were tightly co-correlated. The original methods were these. Decombinator V4 was used to perform V gene, J gene and CDR3 annotation of TCR sequences. TCRs were defined as expanded if a significant change between any two time points was detected under a Poisson model with p below 0.0001. TCR abundances were normalised to the total number of TCRs sequenced per sample and were expressed as counts per million. TRAV1-2 paired with TRAJ12, TRAJ20 or TRAJ33 defined MAIT TCRs, while TRAV10 paired with TRAJ18 defined iNKT TCRs. VDJdb, accessed on 1 November 2021, was searched for TCRs annotated for CMV, EBV and SARS-CoV-2, and TCRs annotated for more than one antigen were excluded. Through fastp at Q25 and MiXCR, TCRdb rebuilt clones from the public reads, retaining in-frame beta chains. Each CDR3 protein appears once, grouped with its most common genes and DNA. The V and J calls and clone size come from TCRdb's table, not from the authors' own analysis. The sample yields roughly 75,000 distinct CDR3 sequences; about an eighth were counted once. About 3.5% of the sample goes to the ten largest clones.

A case-control design nested within a healthcare worker cohort in London, UK, was used, with weekly nasopharyngeal swab PCR tests and blood sampling performed. Healthcare workers were recruited during the week of the UK lockdown, between 23 and 31 March 2020, and followed weekly for up to roughly 15 weeks. CDR1 is given as SEHNR and CDR2 as FQNEAQ, both from the germline V gene (reference sequence). V is reduced by 4 bases and J by 0 bases, leaving a spacing of 12 bases between them. The CDR3 goes from the cysteine to the phenylalanine over 15 residues. The CDR3 DNA has 45 bases and is translated from base 1. As regards this clonotype: What this receptor recognizes is not known. No much larger clone is present one base from it, and per-base qualities are unavailable.

The receptor chain draws on TRBV7-9 and TRBJ1-1; no D segment can be confidently identified. The sequence was obtained from an adult who was a healthcare worker with PCR-confirmed SARS-CoV-2 infection or an uninfected control (not recorded which). Sequencing was carried out using whole blood. The CDR3 region: CASSSPQLMNTEAFF. DNA sequence: TGTGCCAGCAGCTCTCCACAGTTGATGAACACTGAAGCTTTCTTT.